This T cell receptor beta chain derives from a study of EBV T-cell therapy then PD-1 blockade in nasopharyngeal carcinoma. Some clones are missing from TCRdb's copy, which holds only in-frame ones; the method was immunoSEQ multiplex PCR. Counted here are under 20,000 clones, almost 85% occurring once; the ten biggest clones make up roughly 31%. Stated treatment: AdE1-LMPpoly-expanded autologous EBV-specific T-cell therapy followed by anti-PD-1 nivolumab. This CDR3 has 16 residues. Germline V CDR1 and CDR2: LNHNV, YYDKDF (reference sequence). V was clipped by 0 bases and J by 7 bases; unmatched bases: 5. On this clone: Its antigen is as yet unknown.

Specimen: CD8+ T cells from blood, collected between days 30 and 35 from a patient whose treatment included autologous EBV-specific T cells and nivolumab. The sequence was obtained from a man aged 40-49 years with nasopharyngeal carcinoma. The chain combines TRBV15 with TRBJ2-4, with 11 bases lining up with TRBD1. CDR3 in DNA: TGTGCCACCAGCAGAGATCCCGGGACAGGGGGGAACATTCAGTACTTC. Its protein product is CATSRDPGTGGNIQYF.